This T cell receptor beta chain is from a study of blood T cell repertoires in COVID-19. Study as a whole: Whether acute or convalescent, the COVID-19 samples came from the United States, Italy and Spain. Sources were T cells, B-cell-depleted T cells, or PBMCs; the material itself was cDNA or gDNA.

Participants were aged roughly 18 to 95 years, lived in around 22 US areas, and enrolled virtually. Clinical histories supplied by participants themselves formed the basis of cohort assignment. Germline assignment: CDR1 MGHRA and CDR2 YSYEKL. The CDR3 sequence is 15 residues long. J gave up 3 bases and V 1 base, and 5 bases lay outside the gene matches. Libraries were prepared by immunoSEQ multiplex PCR; TCRdb keeps only in-frame clonotypes and omits some of them. This sample yields fewer than 250,000 clones, of which approximately 84% are seen a single time; 3.2% belongs to the top ten. The chain employs TRBV4-1 and TRBJ1-1; 7 nucleotides agree with TRBD1. Sample: PBMCs or T cells enriched from blood (not recorded which). This TCR was recovered from a woman in her twenties or thirties who had recovered from COVID-19. The CDR3 DNA is TGCGCCAGCAGCCAAGCCGACAGGGACTACACTGAAGCTTTCTTT. Translated, it gives CASSQADRDYTEAFF.